Sequencing of this T cell receptor (beta chain) was carried out in a study of OX40 agonist ivuxolimab in advanced cancers. Overall study context: The drug used for patients, ivuxolimab, was an agonistic anti-OX40 (CD134) antibody.

This clone was seen only a few times. What it recognizes is unknown. This table comes from immunoSEQ multiplex PCR, and its TCRdb copy is limited to in-frame clones, with some not included. The sample contains some 84,000 clones, 85% to 90% of which appear only once. Study conclusions and caveats: Clones of CD4+ and CD8+ blood T cells grew by week 6 at doses of 0.1 to 3.0 mg/kg. Nonresponders, in some cases, also had low normalized T-cell clonal expansion.

The V gene end was trimmed by 7 bases and the J gene end by 1 base; junction bases not matched to a gene: 3. The V gene's germline CDR1 is SNHLY and CDR2 FYNNEI. CDR3 length: 13 amino acids. This rearrangement joins TRBV2 to TRBJ1-1; 7 bases are shared with TRBD1. The receptor was isolated from an adult with an advanced solid tumor such as melanoma, head and neck, liver or kidney cancer. Sample: CD4+ or CD8+ T cells sorted from blood, taken in a trial of the OX40 agonist ivuxolimab. CDR3 nucleotides: TGTGCCAGCAAAGGGACAGCGAACACTGAAGCTTTCTTT. This codes for CASKGTANTEAFF.